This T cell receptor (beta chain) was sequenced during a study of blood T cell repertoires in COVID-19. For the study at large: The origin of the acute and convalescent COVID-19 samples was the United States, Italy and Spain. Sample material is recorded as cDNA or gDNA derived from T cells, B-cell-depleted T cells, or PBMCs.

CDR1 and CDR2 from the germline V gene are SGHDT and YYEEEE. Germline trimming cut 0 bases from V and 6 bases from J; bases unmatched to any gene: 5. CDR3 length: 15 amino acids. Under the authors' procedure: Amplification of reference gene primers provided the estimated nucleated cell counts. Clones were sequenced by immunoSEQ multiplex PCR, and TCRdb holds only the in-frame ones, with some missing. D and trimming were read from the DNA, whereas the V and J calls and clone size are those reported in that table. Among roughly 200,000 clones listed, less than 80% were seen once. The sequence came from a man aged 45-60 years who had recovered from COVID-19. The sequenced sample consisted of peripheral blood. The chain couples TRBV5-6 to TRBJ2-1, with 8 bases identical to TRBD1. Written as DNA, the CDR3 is TGTGCCAGCAGCTTGGTCGGACAGGGCCGCAATGAGCAGTTCTTC. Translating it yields CASSLVGQGRNEQFF.